These 27 T cell receptor beta chains came from one sample sequenced in a study of CD8 T cells in ankylosing spondylitis (dated by TCRdb to about 2017). The method behind the library was 5' RACE. These reads were obtained on an Illumina HiSeq 2500. TCRdb trimmed public reads at Q25 via fastp, called clones via MiXCR and kept in-frame beta chains. CDR3 protein sequences are deduplicated, and each keeps its most common genes and DNA. The sample profile shows under 200,000 distinct CDR3 sequences; about an eighth of them were found once. The ten largest clones add up to 9.5% to 12% of the sample. Sequencing was performed on blood, either unsorted or a sorted T cell fraction (not recorded which). These receptors originate from a female donor with ankylosing spondylitis or in good health (not recorded which).

This chain uses TRBV4-3 with TRBJ2-5; 10 bases map to TRBD2. In germline, CDR1 is LGHNA, CDR2 YSLEER. V shed 3 bases, J shed 3 bases, and the junction held 4 bases outside the gene matches. This CDR3 has 15 residues. The CDR3 is CASSQGTSGKETQYF. DNA for the CDR3: TGCGCCAGCAGCCAGGGTACTAGCGGGAAAGAGACCCAGTACTTC.

The CDR3 coding sequence is TGTGCCAGCGGGGCCGGGAGGACTGAGCAGTTCTTC. Amino acid sequence: CASGAGRTEQFF. V and J are TRBV14 and TRBJ2-1; 7 bases agree with TRBD2. This CDR3 is 12 amino acids long. Trimming took 8 bases from V and 9 from J; bases not matched to a gene: 7. Germline CDR1 and CDR2: SGHDN and FVKESK.

This clonotype was counted at least ten times. The chain joins TRBV4-3 to TRBJ2-7; 8 nucleotides match TRBD2. After removal of 0 bases from V and 2 bases from J, the junction contained 6 bases not matched to a gene. Per germline, CDR1 LGHNA and CDR2 YSLEER. The CDR3 is made up of 16 amino acids. The CDR3 sequence: CASSQDGLAGTYEQYF. DNA for the CDR3: TGCGCCAGCAGCCAAGATGGATTAGCGGGGACCTACGAGCAGTACTTC.

This clonotype was recorded many times. This rearrangement joins TRBV25-1 to TRBJ1-2; D not certain. The V end lost 0 bases, the J end lost 8 bases, and 7 bases lay between the germline ends. Germline V gene sequence: CDR1 MGHDK, CDR2 SYGVNS. The CDR3 extends over 12 amino acids. This CDR3 reads CASSEYIWGYTF. The CDR3 nucleotides are TGTGCCAGCAGTGAATATATCTGGGGCTACACCTTC.

This chain uses TRBV4-1 with TRBJ1-3; the D gene is possibly TRBD1 (5 bases). CDR1 and CDR2 from the germline V gene are MGHRA and YSYEKL. CDR3 length equals 18 residues. V was trimmed by 4 bases and J by 1 base, leaving 20 bases between them. CDR3 DNA sequence: TGCGCCAGCAGCCCCTCTAGGGGCCAGGGAGGTTCTGGAAACACCATATATTTT. Protein: CASSPSRGQGGSGNTIYF.

This clonotype was observed at least ten times. V and J are TRBV12-3 or TRBV12-4 and TRBJ2-1; TRBD2 might be the D (5 bases). The ends were cut back, 5 bases at V and 0 bases at J, with 11 bases in the middle. This CDR3 has 15 amino acids. In DNA, the CDR3 is TGTGCCAGCAGTCCCGGGGTCAGCTCCTACAATGAGCAGTTCTTC. This gives the protein CASSPGVSSYNEQFF.

This clonotype was counted at least ten times. This rearrangement joins TRBV7-9 to TRBJ2-7, with D hard to call. This CDR3 contains 12 residues. V lost 4 bases and J 5 bases, leaving 9 bases between the germline ends. Germline V gives CDR1 SEHNR, CDR2 FQNEAQ (reference sequence). The CDR3 DNA sequence: TGTGCCAGCAGCTGGGGAAGTGACGAGCAGTACTTC. As protein: CASSWGSDEQYF.

J is TRBJ1-4 and V is TRBV18; TRBD1 matches at 8 bases. The CDR3 has 15 amino acids. V shed 3 bases and J 10 bases; nucleotides not matched to a gene: 10. CDR1 and CDR2 from the germline V gene are KGHSH and LQKENI. CDR3 protein: CASSPSGQGHGKLFF. CDR3 in DNA: TGTGCCAGCTCACCGAGCGGACAGGGTCATGGAAAACTGTTTTTT.

Many counts were recorded for this clonotype. The rearrangement links TRBV14 to TRBJ1-2, with 9 bases matching TRBD1. The CDR3 has 13 amino acids. V lost 5 bases and J lost 4; bases outside the gene matches: 2. The germline CDR1 and CDR2 sequences are SGHDN and FVKESK. The chain's CDR3 is CASSDRGSYGYTF. CDR3 nucleotide sequence: TGTGCCAGCAGCGACAGGGGGTCCTATGGCTACACCTTC.

This chain uses TRBV21-1 with TRBJ2-1; the table assigns TRBD2, which was not confirmed against the DNA. TRBV21-1 is listed as a pseudogene. The CDR3 covers 18 residues. The CDR3 nucleotides read TGTGCCAGCAGCTGTATACTAGCGGGAGGGCCGCGGAAGAATGAGCAGTTCTTC. Translated: CASSCILAGGPRKNEQFF.

This clonotype was seen many times. This chain's CDR3 is CSGLPGQSYEQYF. The CDR3 nucleotides read TGCAGTGGATTGCCGGGACAGAGCTACGAGCAGTACTTC. V and J are TRBV20-1 and TRBJ2-7; 7 bases match TRBD1. Germline lookup yields CDR1 DFQATT and CDR2 SNEGSKA (reference sequence). This CDR3 comprises 13 residues. V was pared by 7 bases and J by 3 bases, with 9 bases of the junction left unmatched.

This clonotype has ten or more counts. This sequence joins TRBV7-9 and TRBJ2-1; a weak D match, TRBD2 (6 bases). The ends were cut back, 1 base at V and 5 bases at J, with 9 bases in the middle. The germline CDR1 and CDR2 sequences are SEHNR and FQNEAQ (reference sequence). The CDR3 totals 14 residues. The CDR3 sequence: CASSLGGADNEQFF. The CDR3 bases are TGTGCCAGCAGCTTAGGCGGGGCTGACAATGAGCAGTTCTTC. Together with reference TRBV7-9 and TRBJ2-1, the CDR3 gives the full variable domain: DTGVSQNPRHKITKRGQNVTFRCDPISEHNRLYWYRQTLGQGPEFLTYFQNEAQLEKSRLLSDRFSAERPKGSFSTLEIQRTEQGDSAMYLCASSLGGADNEQFFGPGTRLTVL.

This clonotype was counted at least ten times. The chain couples TRBV10-3 to TRBJ1-1; D possibly corresponds to TRBD1 (6 bases). This CDR3 region has 14 residues. The V end lost 2 bases, the J end lost 1 base, and 8 bases lay between the germline ends. Germline values: CDR1 ENHRY, CDR2 SYGVKD. The CDR3 loop reads CAISEATGNTEAFF. The CDR3 nucleotides read TGTGCCATCAGTGAGGCGACAGGGAACACTGAAGCTTTCTTT.

Ten or more counts support this clonotype. The genes are TRBV29-1 and TRBJ2-7; D tentatively fits TRBD1 or TRBD2 (5 bases each). The CDR3 has 11 amino acids. Between the trimmed V and J ends, which lost 7 bases and 2 bases, there was a span of 9 bases. From germline, CDR1 is SQVTM and CDR2 ANQGSEA. The CDR3 sequence: CSGGSPYEQYF. Written as DNA, the CDR3 is TGCAGCGGGGGGTCCCCCTACGAGCAGTACTTC.

The V gene is TRBV4-2, the J gene TRBJ2-7; the D gene is possibly TRBD2 (6 bases). This CDR3 has 14 amino acids. Germline V gene lookup returns CDR1 LGHNA and CDR2 YNFKEQ. Deletions cut 4 bases from V and 3 bases from J, with 13 bases between. The CDR3 reads CASSRNSGDYEQYF. DNA for the CDR3: TGTGCCAGCAGCCGGAATAGCGGAGACTACGAGCAGTACTTC.

This clonotype appeared a few times. V gene TRBV11-1 combines with J gene TRBJ2-1; 8 positions match TRBD2. The CDR3 is 19 amino acids. Losses at the gene ends were 1 base for V and 7 bases for J; bases not matched to a gene: 18. CDR1 SGHAT and CDR2 FQDESV come from the germline V gene (reference sequence). DNA of the CDR3: TGTGCCAGCAGCTTAGTACTAGCGGCCCTTAGGGGAAAAGGAAATGAGCAGTTCTTC. Amino acid sequence: CASSLVLAALRGKGNEQFF.

This clonotype was counted at least ten times. This chain joins TRBV20-1 and TRBJ2-1; 13 nucleotides agree with TRBD2. After removal of 4 bases from V and 9 bases from J, the junction contained 15 bases not matched to a gene. Germline-derived CDR1 and CDR2 are DFQATT and SNEGSKA (reference sequence). This CDR3 comprises 17 residues. The CDR3 DNA reads as TGCAGTGCTAACCCATCTTTCGGGACTAGCGGGACAGTTGAGCAGTTCTTC. Residues: CSANPSFGTSGTVEQFF.

The chain recombines TRBV7-9 with TRBJ2-1, with 10 bases lining up with TRBD2. J was trimmed by 8 bases and V by 7 bases; bases with no gene match: 11. Germline V lookup: CDR1 SEHNR, CDR2 FQNEAQ (reference sequence). There are 15 residues in the CDR3. The CDR3 DNA sequence: TGTGCCAGCAACCCAGCTAGCGGGAGAGGTTATGAGCAGTTCTTC. Translating gives CASNPASGRGYEQFF.

This clonotype was seen repeatedly, ten times or more. The V and J genes are TRBV5-1 and TRBJ2-1; 8 bases map to TRBD2. The CDR3 consists of 15 residues. Looked up from germline, CDR1 is SGHRS and CDR2 is YFSETQ. Germline trimming cut 2 bases from V and 6 bases from J; bases unmatched to any gene: 7. CDR3 sequence (DNA): TGCGCCAGCAGCTTCGGGACTAGTGATGGCAATGAGCAGTTCTTC. This codes for CASSFGTSDGNEQFF.

This clonotype was counted ten times or more. V gene TRBV9 combines with J gene TRBJ2-1; D uncertain. V lost 3 bases, J lost 6 bases, and 10 bases lay in between. Looked up from germline, CDR1 is SGDLS and CDR2 is YYNGEE. CDR3 length: 13 residues. The CDR3 is CASSALYRNEQFF. In nucleotides, the CDR3 is TGTGCCAGCAGCGCACTATACCGCAATGAGCAGTTCTTC.

The sample holds many counts of this clonotype. V gene TRBV3-1 combines with J gene TRBJ2-2; 8 bases agree with TRBD2. This CDR3 is built from 15 residues. Germline CDR1 and CDR2: LGHDT and YNNKEL (reference sequence). V was pared by 4 bases and J by 4 bases, with 5 bases of the junction left unmatched. As DNA, the CDR3 is TGTGCCAGCAGCCCCCGACTAGCGATCACCGGGGAGCTGTTTTTT. Translation: CASSPRLAITGELFF.

This clonotype was seen repeatedly, ten times or more. V is TRBV4-2 and J is TRBJ2-1, with D perhaps matching TRBD1 (6 bases). Germline assignment: CDR1 LGHNA and CDR2 YNFKEQ. The CDR3 runs 16 residues. V was trimmed by 3 bases and J by 5 bases, leaving 17 bases between them. The CDR3 loop is CASSQAGTRDDNEQFF. In DNA form, the CDR3 reads TGTGCCAGCAGCCAGGCCGGGACACGGGACGACAATGAGCAGTTCTTC.

This clonotype was seen only a few times. This chain joins TRBV30 and TRBJ2-1; 8 bases align to TRBD2. J lost 2 bases, V lost 5 bases, and 5 bases had no gene match. The germline CDR1 and CDR2 sequences are GTSNPN and SVGIG (reference sequence). The CDR3 totals 14 residues. CDR3 nucleotides: TGTGCCTGGGAAAAGGGACTAGCCTACAATGAGCAGTTCTTC. The encoded protein is CAWEKGLAYNEQFF.

As for this clonotype: A much larger clone lies a single base off, so this may be a read error. It is likely a read error, because the conserved phenylalanine at the end of the CDR3 is missing. The J gene is TRBJ2-7, the V gene TRBV7-2, with a tentative D call TRBD1 (6 bases). Per germline, CDR1 SGHTA and CDR2 FQGNSA. The V and J ends lost 4 bases and 7 bases respectively, with 11 bases between them. The CDR3 is 12 amino acids. The CDR3 DNA sequence: TGTGCCAGCAGCTACTTTCAGGGGGAGCAGTACTCC. Its protein product is CASSYFQGEQYS.

This clonotype appeared many times. V and J are TRBV12-3 or TRBV12-4 and TRBJ1-4; 11 positions agree with TRBD1. J gave up 8 bases and V 7 bases, and 9 bases lay outside the gene matches. This CDR3 has 15 residues. The CDR3: CASKNSGQGVEKLFF. The CDR3 bases are TGTGCCAGCAAAAATTCGGGACAGGGGGTAGAAAAACTGTTTTTT.

This clonotype was picked up many times. This chain connects TRBV20-1 to TRBJ2-5; possible D gene TRBD1, 5 bases. The CDR3 covers 16 residues. Trimming took 1 base from V and 1 from J, leaving 16 bases between them. Germline assignment: CDR1 DFQATT and CDR2 SNEGSKA (reference sequence). The CDR3 DNA sequence: TGCAGTGCTAGAGCGACAGCAAGGTCCCCCCAAGAGACCCAGTACTTC. Translating gives CSARATARSPQETQYF.

Concerning this clonotype itself: A read error is likely, as this CDR3 ends without the conserved phenylalanine or tryptophan. The chain carries TRBV6-1 and TRBJ2-7; tentatively, D is TRBD1 or TRBD2 (5 bases each). CDR3 length equals 14 residues. Per germline, CDR1 MNHNS and CDR2 SASEGT. Trimming pared 8 bases from V and 5 bases from J, leaving 19 bases between. In DNA, the CDR3 is TGTGCCAGCCATACCTCAGGGAGACGGCACGAGCAGTACATC. Protein product: CASHTSGRRHEQYI.